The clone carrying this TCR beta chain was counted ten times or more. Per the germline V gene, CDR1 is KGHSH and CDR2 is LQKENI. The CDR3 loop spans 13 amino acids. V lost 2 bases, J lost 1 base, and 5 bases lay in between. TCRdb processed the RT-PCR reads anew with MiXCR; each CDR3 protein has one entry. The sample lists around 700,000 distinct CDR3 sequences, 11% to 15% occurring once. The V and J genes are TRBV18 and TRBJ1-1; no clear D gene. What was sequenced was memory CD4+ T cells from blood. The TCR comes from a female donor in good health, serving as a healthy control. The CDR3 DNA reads TGTGCCAGCTCACCAATGGCGAACACTGAAGCTTTCTTT. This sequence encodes CASSPMANTEAFF. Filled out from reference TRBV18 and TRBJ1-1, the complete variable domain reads NAGVMQNPRHLVRRRGQEARLRCSPMKGHSHVYWYRQLPEEGLKFMVYLQKENIIDESGMPKERFSAEFPKEGPSILRIQQVVRGDSAAYFCASSPMANTEAFFGQGTRLTVV.